This TCR beta chain derives from a study of CD8+CD57+ T cells in acquired aplastic anemia. The overall study: The DNA of sorted CD4+ and CD8+ cells averaged approximately 3.3 ug. Study-level points and caveats: In common between the patients and the controls were nearly 30 CD8+ CDR3 sequences. CD8+ Simpson's diversity showed no significant patient-control difference.

The TCR beta profiling, which covered VDJ combination and CDR3 sequence, was carried out using genomic DNA as the template. TCRdb independently ran MiXCR on the reads; one entry per CDR3 protein. In the table there are just over 450,000 distinct CDR3 sequences, approximately 33% of which are singletons. Sequencing was done on patients that had shown CD8+CD57+ cell expansion by flow cytometry. None of the patients had been given any therapy when their blood was sampled. The CDR3 is made up of 12 amino acids. Germline V gives CDR1 SEHNR, CDR2 FQNEAQ (reference sequence). Trimming cost V 5 bases and J 6 bases, with 10 bases left between them. The sample holds a few counts of this clonotype. Its specificity is not known.

V is TRBV7-9 and J is TRBJ1-1; D is unresolved. Sequenced input: sorted CD4+, CD8+, or CD8+CD57+ T cells (not recorded which) from PBMCs. The sequence was obtained from a human donor with aplastic anemia. CDR3 nucleotide sequence: TGTGCCAGCAGCCAAGTTGGCCCTGAAGCTTTCTTT. This gives the protein CASSQVGPEAFF. Supplemented by reference TRBV7-9 and TRBJ1-1, the full variable domain reads DTGVSQNPRHKITKRGQNVTFRCDPISEHNRLYWYRQTLGQGPEFLTYFQNEAQLEKSRLLSDRFSAERPKGSFSTLEIQRTEQGDSAMYLCASSQVGPEAFFGQGTRLTVV.